This T cell receptor (beta chain) was documented in a study of shared clonotypes between healthy human individuals. Broader study findings: Only blood underwent sampling, and tissue repertoires likely differ.

In the original workflow: Filtering differed because ImmunoSEQ produced junction-only sequences that carried no quality scores. Measured with immunoSEQ multiplex PCR; TCRdb has only the in-frame clones, and not every one. V, J and clone size were drawn from that table, and D and trimming were deduced from the DNA. In the table there are a few hundred thousand clones, 70% to 80% of which are singletons. This clone was counted only a few times. Its specificity is unknown. This clonotype originated in a woman between 35 and 50 years old in good health. Some clones in this sample may be carry-over from other donors' samples. The sample consisted of PBMCs.

CDR3 protein: CASSRGETNQPQHF. The CDR3 nucleotides are TGTGCCAGCAGCCGGGGGGAGACCAATCAGCCCCAGCATTTT. The rearrangement links TRBV7-8 to TRBJ1-5, with D perhaps matching TRBD1 (5 bases). With 5 bases removed from V and 3 bases from J, the gap between germline ends came to 11 bases. CDR1 SGHVS and CDR2 FQNEAQ come from the germline V gene. The length of the CDR3 is 14 residues.